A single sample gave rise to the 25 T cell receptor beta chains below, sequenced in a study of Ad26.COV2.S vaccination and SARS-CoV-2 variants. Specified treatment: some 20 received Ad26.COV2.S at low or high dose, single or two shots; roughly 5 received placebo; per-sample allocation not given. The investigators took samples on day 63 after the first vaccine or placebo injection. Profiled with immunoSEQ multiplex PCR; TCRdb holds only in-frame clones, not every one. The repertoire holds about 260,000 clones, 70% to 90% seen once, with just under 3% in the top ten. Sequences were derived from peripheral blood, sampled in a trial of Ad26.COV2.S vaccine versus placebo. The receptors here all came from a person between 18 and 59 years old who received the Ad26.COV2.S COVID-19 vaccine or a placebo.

CDR3 DNA sequence: TGCGCCAGCACTTCGACTAGCGGGAGGGGGGAGCAGTTCTTC. This translates into CASTSTSGRGEQFF. The chain combines TRBV5-1 with TRBJ2-1, with 14 nucleotides matching TRBD2. Trimming at V came to 6 bases and at J to 10 bases, leaving 6 bases not matched to a gene. Germline CDR1 reads SGHRS; CDR2 reads YFSETQ. This CDR3 has 14 residues.

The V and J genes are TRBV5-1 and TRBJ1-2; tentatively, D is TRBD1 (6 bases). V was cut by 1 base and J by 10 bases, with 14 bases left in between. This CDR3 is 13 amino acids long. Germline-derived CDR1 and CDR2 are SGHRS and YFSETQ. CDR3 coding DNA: TGCGCCAGCAGCTTGCCAGGGGAGGATACCTACACCTTC. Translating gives CASSLPGEDTYTF.

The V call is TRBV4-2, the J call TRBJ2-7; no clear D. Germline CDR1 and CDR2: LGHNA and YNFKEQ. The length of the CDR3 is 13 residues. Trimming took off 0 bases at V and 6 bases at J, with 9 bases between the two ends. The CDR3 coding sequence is TGTGCCAGCAGCCAAGATTGGCCCGGCGAGCAGTACTTC. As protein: CASSQDWPGEQYF.

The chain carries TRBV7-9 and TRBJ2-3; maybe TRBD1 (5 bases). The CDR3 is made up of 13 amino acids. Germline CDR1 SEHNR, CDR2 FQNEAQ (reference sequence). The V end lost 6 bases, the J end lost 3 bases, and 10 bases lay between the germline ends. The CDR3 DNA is TGTGCCAGCAGTAGTTCAGGGACAGATACGCAGTATTTT. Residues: CASSSSGTDTQYF. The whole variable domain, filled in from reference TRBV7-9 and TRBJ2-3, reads DTGVSQNPRHKITKRGQNVTFRCDPISEHNRLYWYRQTLGQGPEFLTYFQNEAQLEKSRLLSDRFSAERPKGSFSTLEIQRTEQGDSAMYLCASSSSGTDTQYFGPGTRLTVL.

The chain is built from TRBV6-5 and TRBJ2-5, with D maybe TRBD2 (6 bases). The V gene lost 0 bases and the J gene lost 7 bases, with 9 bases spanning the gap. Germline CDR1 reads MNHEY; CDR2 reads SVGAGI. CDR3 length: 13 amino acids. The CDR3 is CASSYSGGRTQYF. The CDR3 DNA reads TGTGCCAGCAGTTACTCGGGGGGTAGGACCCAGTACTTC.

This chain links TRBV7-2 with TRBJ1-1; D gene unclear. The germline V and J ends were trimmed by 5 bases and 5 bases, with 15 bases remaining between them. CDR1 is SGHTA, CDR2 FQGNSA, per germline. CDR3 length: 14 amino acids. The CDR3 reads CASSPGPVRTEAFF. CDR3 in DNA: TGTGCCAGCAGCCCTGGGCCCGTAAGAACTGAAGCTTTCTTT.

CDR3 bases: TGTGCCAGCAGCCCTTTAAACGCTGGTGCTCAGGGCACAGATACGCAGTATTTT. Encoded protein: CASSPLNAGAQGTDTQYF. The rearrangement uses TRBV14 and TRBJ2-3; D is undetermined. The V and J ends lost 4 bases and 1 base respectively, with 21 bases between them. The CDR3 is 18 amino acids. Germline assignment: CDR1 SGHDN and CDR2 FVKESK.

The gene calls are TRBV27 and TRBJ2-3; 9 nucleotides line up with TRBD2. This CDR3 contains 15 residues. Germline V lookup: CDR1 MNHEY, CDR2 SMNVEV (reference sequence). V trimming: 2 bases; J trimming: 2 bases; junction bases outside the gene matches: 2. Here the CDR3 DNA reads TGTGCCAGCAGTTTACTAGCGGGACCCACAGATACGCAGTATTTT. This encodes CASSLLAGPTDTQYF.

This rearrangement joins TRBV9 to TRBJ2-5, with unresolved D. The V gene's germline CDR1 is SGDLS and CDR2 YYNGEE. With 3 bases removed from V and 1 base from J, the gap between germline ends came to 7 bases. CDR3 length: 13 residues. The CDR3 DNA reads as TGTGCCAGCAGCGAGGACCTCCAAGAGACCCAGTACTTC. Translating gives CASSEDLQETQYF.

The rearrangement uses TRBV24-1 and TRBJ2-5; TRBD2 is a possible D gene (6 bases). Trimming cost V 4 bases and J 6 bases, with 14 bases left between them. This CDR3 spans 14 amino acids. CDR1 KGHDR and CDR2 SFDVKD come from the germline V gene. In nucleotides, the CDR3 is TGTGCCACCAGTGAGGGGGGACCCTGGAAGACCCAGTACTTC. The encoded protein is CATSEGGPWKTQYF.

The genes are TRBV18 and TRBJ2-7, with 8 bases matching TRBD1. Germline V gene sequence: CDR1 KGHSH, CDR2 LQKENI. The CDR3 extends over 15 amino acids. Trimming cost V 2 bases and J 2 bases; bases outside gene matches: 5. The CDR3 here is CASSPGQGVTYEQYF. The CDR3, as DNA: TGTGCCAGCTCACCAGGACAGGGTGTCACCTACGAGCAGTACTTC.

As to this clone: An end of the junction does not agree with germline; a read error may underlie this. The CDR3 DNA sequence: TGCGCCAGCCGCTTAGGACAATACACTGAAGCTTTCTTT. Translation gives CASRLGQYTEAFF. The chain combines TRBV5-1 with TRBJ1-1, with D possibly being TRBD1 (5 bases). CDR1 is SGHRS and CDR2 is YFSETQ in the germline V gene. There are 13 residues in the CDR3.

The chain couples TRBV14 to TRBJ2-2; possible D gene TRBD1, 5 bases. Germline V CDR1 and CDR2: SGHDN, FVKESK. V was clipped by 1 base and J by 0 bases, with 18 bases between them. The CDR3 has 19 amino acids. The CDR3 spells CASSQGQLTLVSNTGELFF. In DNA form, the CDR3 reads TGTGCCAGCAGCCAAGGACAGTTGACTCTGGTTTCGAACACCGGGGAGCTGTTTTTT.

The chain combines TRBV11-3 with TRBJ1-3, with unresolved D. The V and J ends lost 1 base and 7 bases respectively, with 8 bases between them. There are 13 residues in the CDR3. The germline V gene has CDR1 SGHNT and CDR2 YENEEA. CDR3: CASSLGPDNTIYF. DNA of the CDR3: TGTGCCAGCAGCTTAGGTCCGGACAACACCATATATTTT.

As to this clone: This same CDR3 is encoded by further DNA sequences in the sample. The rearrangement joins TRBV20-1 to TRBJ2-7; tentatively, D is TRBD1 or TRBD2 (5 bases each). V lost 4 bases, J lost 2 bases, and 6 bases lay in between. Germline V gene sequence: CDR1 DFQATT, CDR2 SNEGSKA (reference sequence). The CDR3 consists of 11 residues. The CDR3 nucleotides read TGCAGTGCTACGGGGCCCTACGAGCAGTACGTC. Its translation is CSATGPYEQYV.

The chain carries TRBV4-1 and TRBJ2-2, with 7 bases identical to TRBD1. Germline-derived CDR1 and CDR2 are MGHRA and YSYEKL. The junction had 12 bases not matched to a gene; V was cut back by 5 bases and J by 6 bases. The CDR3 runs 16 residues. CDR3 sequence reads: CASSSTHRGFAGELFF. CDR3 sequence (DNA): TGCGCCAGCAGCTCGACACACAGGGGCTTCGCCGGGGAGCTGTTTTTT.

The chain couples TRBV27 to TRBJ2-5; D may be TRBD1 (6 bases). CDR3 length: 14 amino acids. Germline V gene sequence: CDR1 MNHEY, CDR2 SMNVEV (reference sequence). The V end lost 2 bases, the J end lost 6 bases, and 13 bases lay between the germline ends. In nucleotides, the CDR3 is TGTGCCAGCAGTTTAGAGGGGGTGGGAAAGACCCAGTACTTC. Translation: CASSLEGVGKTQYF.

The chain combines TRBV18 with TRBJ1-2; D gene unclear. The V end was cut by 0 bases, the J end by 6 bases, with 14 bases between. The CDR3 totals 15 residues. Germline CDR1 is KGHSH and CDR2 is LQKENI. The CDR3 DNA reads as TGTGCCAGCTCACCACCTTCGACTCCTCGGAATGGCTACACCTTC. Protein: CASSPPSTPRNGYTF.

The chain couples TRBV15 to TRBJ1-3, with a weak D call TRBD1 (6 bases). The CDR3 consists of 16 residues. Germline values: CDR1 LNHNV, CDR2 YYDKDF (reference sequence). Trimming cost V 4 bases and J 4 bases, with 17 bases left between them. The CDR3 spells CATSIQRGRGGNTIYF. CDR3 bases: TGTGCCACCAGCATCCAGCGGGGGCGAGGAGGAAACACCATATATTTT.

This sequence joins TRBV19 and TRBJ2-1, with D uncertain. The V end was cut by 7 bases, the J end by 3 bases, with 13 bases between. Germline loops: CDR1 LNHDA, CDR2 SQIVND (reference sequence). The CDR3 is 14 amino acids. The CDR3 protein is CASTSSSDYNEQFF. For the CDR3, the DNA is TGTGCCAGTACATCTTCCTCTGACTACAATGAGCAGTTCTTC. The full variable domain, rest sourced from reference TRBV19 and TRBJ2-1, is DGGITQSPKYLFRKEGQNVTLSCEQNLNHDAMYWYRQDPGQGLRLIYYSQIVNDFQKGDIAEGYSVSREKKESFPLTVTSAQKNPTAFYLCASTSSSDYNEQFFGPGTRLTVL.

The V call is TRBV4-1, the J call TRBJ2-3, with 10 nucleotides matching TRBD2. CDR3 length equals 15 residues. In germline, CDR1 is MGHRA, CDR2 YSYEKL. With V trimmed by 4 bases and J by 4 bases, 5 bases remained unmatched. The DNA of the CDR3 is TGCGCCAGCAGCCCTCTAGCGGGAGAAGCAGATACGCAGTATTTT. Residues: CASSPLAGEADTQYF.

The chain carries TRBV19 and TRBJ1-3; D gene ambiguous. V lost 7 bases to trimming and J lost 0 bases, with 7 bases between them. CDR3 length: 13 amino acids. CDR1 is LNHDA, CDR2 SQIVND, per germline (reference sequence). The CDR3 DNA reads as TGTGCCAGTATACAGTCCTCTGGAAACACCATATATTTT. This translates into CASIQSSGNTIYF. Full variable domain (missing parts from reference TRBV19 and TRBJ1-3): DGGITQSPKYLFRKEGQNVTLSCEQNLNHDAMYWYRQDPGQGLRLIYYSQIVNDFQKGDIAEGYSVSREKKESFPLTVTSAQKNPTAFYLCASIQSSGNTIYFGEGSWLTVV.

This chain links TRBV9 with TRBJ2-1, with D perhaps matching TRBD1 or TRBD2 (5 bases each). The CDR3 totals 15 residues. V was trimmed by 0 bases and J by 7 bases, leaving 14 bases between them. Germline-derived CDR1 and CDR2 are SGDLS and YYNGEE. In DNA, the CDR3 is TGTGCCAGCAGCGTAGGTGAGGGGTTTAGGAATGAGCAGTTCTTC. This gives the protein CASSVGEGFRNEQFF.

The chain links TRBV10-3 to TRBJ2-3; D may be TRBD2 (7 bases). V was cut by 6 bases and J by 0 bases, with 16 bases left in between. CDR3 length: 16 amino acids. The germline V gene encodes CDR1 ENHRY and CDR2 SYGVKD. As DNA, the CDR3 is TGTGCCATCAGCCGGGGGGCCACAACTAGCACAGATACGCAGTATTTT. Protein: CAISRGATTSTDTQYF.

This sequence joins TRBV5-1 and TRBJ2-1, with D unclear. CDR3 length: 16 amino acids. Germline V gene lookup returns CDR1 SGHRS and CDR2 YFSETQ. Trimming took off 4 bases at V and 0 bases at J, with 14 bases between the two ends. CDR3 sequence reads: CASSLESRSSYNEQFF. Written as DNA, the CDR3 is TGCGCCAGCAGCCTGGAATCGAGGAGCTCCTACAATGAGCAGTTCTTC.